These 21 T cell receptor beta chains originate from one sample sequenced in a study of cytomegalovirus exposure and HLA in healthy donors. The primer mix had 60 Vbeta and 13 Jbeta primers. Here immunoSEQ multiplex PCR was the method, and the copy in TCRdb shows in-frame clones only, minus some. In all, the sample yields over 100,000 clones. Sequenced sample: PBMCs. Source of these receptors: a woman in her thirties or forties in good health and CMV-seropositive.

The chain carries TRBV29-1 and TRBJ2-7, with D maybe TRBD2 (5 bases). Looked up from germline, CDR1 is SQVTM and CDR2 is ANQGSEA. V lost 5 bases, J lost 5 bases, and 19 bases lay in between. CDR3 length: 14 residues. DNA for the CDR3: TGCAGCGTTTCGTCTTCCCTCGACGGGAACGAGCAGTACTTC. Amino acids: CSVSSSLDGNEQYF.

The chain combines TRBV10-3 with TRBJ2-2; D is perhaps TRBD1 (7 bases). Per germline, CDR1 ENHRY and CDR2 SYGVKD. Trimming removed 6 bases at V and 2 bases at J, with 16 bases between. This CDR3 has 16 residues. The CDR3 DNA follows: TGTGCCATCAGCCGAGGGGGGACAGTTAACACCGGGGAGCTGTTTTTT. Its protein is CAISRGGTVNTGELFF.

This chain uses TRBV19 with TRBJ2-1; TRBD1 agrees at 7 bases. V was clipped by 9 bases and J by 4 bases; unmatched bases: 18. The germline CDR1 and CDR2 sequences are LNHDA and SQIVND (reference sequence). CDR3 size: 17 residues. CDR3 sequence reads: CAREGAEPFVLYNEQFF. The CDR3 DNA sequence: TGTGCCAGAGAGGGGGCTGAACCCTTCGTCTTATACAATGAGCAGTTCTTC.

V gene TRBV10-3 combines with J gene TRBJ2-7; 10 positions match TRBD1. Germline V lookup: CDR1 ENHRY, CDR2 SYGVKD. The ends lost 11 bases at V and 4 bases at J; junction bases unmatched: 8. The CDR3 has 13 amino acids. The CDR3 DNA follows: TGTGCCGTAGCCGGGACAGGGGAATACGAGCAGTACTTC. This sequence encodes CAVAGTGEYEQYF.

CDR3 nucleotide sequence: TGTGCCAGCAGTTACTCGCGGGCAACTAATGAAAAACTGTTTTTT. Translated, it gives CASSYSRATNEKLFF. The gene calls are TRBV6-5 and TRBJ1-4; no clear D. Trimming shortened V by 0 bases and J by 0 bases, and 5 bases separated the two germline ends. The CDR3 totals 15 residues. Germline V gene sequence: CDR1 MNHEY, CDR2 SVGAGI.

The chain couples TRBV5-1 to TRBJ2-7; TRBD2 matches 11 bases. Trimming cost V 3 bases and J 3 bases; bases outside gene matches: 2. Germline CDR1 is SGHRS and CDR2 is YFSETQ. CDR3 length equals 14 residues. CDR3 protein: CASSSTSGSYEQYF. As DNA, the CDR3 is TGCGCCAGCAGCTCCACTAGCGGGAGCTACGAGCAGTACTTC.

This chain links TRBV6-5 with TRBJ1-5, with D possibly being TRBD1 (5 bases). V was clipped by 5 bases and J by 4 bases, with 9 bases between them. CDR1 and CDR2 (germline): MNHEY, SVGAGI. This CDR3 region has 13 residues. In DNA, the CDR3 is TGTGCCAGCAGTCAGACAGCAAATCAGCCCCAGCATTTT. As protein: CASSQTANQPQHF.

The rearrangement links TRBV5-8 to TRBJ2-1, with 10 positions matching TRBD2. J was trimmed by 7 bases and V by 0 bases; bases with no gene match: 4. The CDR3 totals 15 residues. CDR1 SGHTS and CDR2 YDEGEE come from the germline V gene. The CDR3 DNA sequence: TGTGCCAGCAGCTTGGATCTAGCGGGAGCGAATGAGCAGTTCTTC. This codes for CASSLDLAGANEQFF.

The chain uses TRBV7-9 and TRBJ2-5; D is uncertain. Trimming left V 1 base short and J 5 bases short, with 5 bases between. The CDR3 has 12 residues. CDR1 SEHNR and CDR2 FQNEAQ come from the germline V gene (reference sequence). The CDR3 protein is CASSLGRETQYF. The CDR3 nucleotides read TGTGCCAGCAGCTTAGGGCGGGAGACCCAGTACTTC.

V and J are TRBV29-1 and TRBJ2-1, with 7 bases aligning to TRBD2. Per germline, CDR1 SQVTM and CDR2 ANQGSEA. There are 12 residues in the CDR3. V dropped 4 bases and J dropped 8; count of bases not matched to a gene: 5. CDR3 in DNA: TGCAGCGTTGTACTAGCGTACGATGAGCAGTTCTTC. Translating gives CSVVLAYDEQFF.

This rearrangement joins TRBV13 to TRBJ2-1; a possible D gene is TRBD1 (5 bases). The germline CDR1 and CDR2 sequences are PRHDT and FYEKMQ (reference sequence). CDR3 length: 14 residues. V was trimmed by 5 bases and J by 5 bases, leaving 13 bases between them. The CDR3 is CASSQSQGHNEQFF. CDR3 nucleotides: TGTGCCAGCAGCCAATCCCAGGGTCACAATGAGCAGTTCTTC. Looking up the rest from reference TRBV13 and TRBJ2-1 gives the full variable domain: AAGVIQSPRHLIKEKRETATLKCYPIPRHDTVYWYQQGPGQDPQFLISFYEKMQSDKGSIPDRFSAQQFSDYHSELNMSSLELGDSALYFCASSQSQGHNEQFFGPGTRLTVL.

The J gene is TRBJ1-5, the V gene TRBV7-2, with a tentative D call TRBD1 (6 bases). This CDR3 has 14 residues. CDR1 and CDR2 from the germline V gene are SGHTA and FQGNSA. Trimming removed 5 bases at V and 2 bases at J, with 10 bases between. This CDR3 reads CASSLRQGNQPQHF. The CDR3 nucleotides read TGTGCCAGCAGCCTAAGACAGGGCAATCAGCCCCAGCATTTT.

The chain recombines TRBV7-9 with TRBJ1-2, with 12 bases fitting TRBD1. Germline-derived CDR1 and CDR2 are SEHNR and FQNEAQ (reference sequence). CDR3 length: 16 residues. The J segment lost 8 bases and the V segment lost 6 bases, leaving 13 bases of the junction unmatched. CDR3 coding DNA: TGTGCCAGCAGACCCGGGACAGGGGGCTACTTAAGCGGCTACACCTTC. It codes for CASRPGTGGYLSGYTF.

Here the CDR3 reads CASSDSRMRKLYEQYF. CDR3 nucleotide sequence: TGTGCCAGCAGTGACTCTAGGATGAGGAAGCTCTACGAGCAGTACTTC. The chain links TRBV6-4 to TRBJ2-7, with D unclear. The CDR3 sequence is 16 residues long. With 0 bases removed from V and 3 bases from J, the gap between germline ends came to 15 bases. Germline CDR1 reads MRHNA; CDR2 reads SNTAGT.

V is TRBV28 and J is TRBJ2-7; 7 bases fit TRBD2. After removal of 10 bases from V and 6 bases from J, the junction contained 15 bases not matched to a gene. Germline assignment: CDR1 MDHEN and CDR2 SYDVKM. The CDR3 has 14 amino acids. The CDR3 DNA reads as TGTGCCACCGAAAGCGGGACTTCCCTCTTCGAGCAGTACTTC. This gives the protein CATESGTSLFEQYF.

This chain links TRBV6-1 with TRBJ2-7, with 8 nucleotides matching TRBD1. CDR1 and CDR2 (germline): MNHNS, SASEGT. CDR3 length equals 14 residues. Trimming took 1 base from V and 2 from J; bases not matched to a gene: 1. CDR3: CASSEGTGTYEQYF. CDR3 DNA sequence: TGTGCCAGCAGTGAAGGGACAGGGACCTACGAGCAGTACTTC.

The chain is built from TRBV7-3 and TRBJ2-2, with TRBD2 identical over 7 bases. The V gene's germline CDR1 is SGHTA and CDR2 FQGTGA. The CDR3 extends over 13 amino acids. The V segment lost 5 bases and the J segment 8 bases; nucleotides outside the gene matches: 5. The CDR3 bases are TGTGCCAGCAGCACTCGGGGGGATGGGGAGCTGTTTTTT. Translating gives CASSTRGDGELFF.

The genes are TRBV7-2 and TRBJ2-2; 7 bases match TRBD2. The ends lost 5 bases at V and 3 bases at J; junction bases unmatched: 3. The CDR3 runs to 14 residues. Germline V gene sequence: CDR1 SGHTA, CDR2 FQGNSA. The DNA for the CDR3 is TGTGCCAGCAGCCGGGACTACCACACCGGGGAGCTGTTTTTT. As protein: CASSRDYHTGELFF.

V usage is TRBV29-1 and J usage is TRBJ2-7; TRBD1 aligns across 8 bases. Losses at the gene ends were 6 bases for V and 0 bases for J; bases not matched to a gene: 7. The CDR3 runs 14 residues. Germline V gives CDR1 SQVTM, CDR2 ANQGSEA. CDR3 coding DNA: TGCAGCGTGCAGACAGGGGTCCTCTCCTACGAGCAGTACTTC. It encodes CSVQTGVLSYEQYF.

The chain uses TRBV19 and TRBJ2-2, with a possible D match to TRBD1 (6 bases). Germline CDR1 and CDR2: LNHDA and SQIVND (reference sequence). The V end was cut by 7 bases, the J end by 1 base, with 10 bases between. The CDR3 spans 14 residues. The CDR3 is CASNLQGNTGELFF. The CDR3 nucleotides read TGTGCCAGTAATCTACAGGGGAACACCGGGGAGCTGTTTTTT.

The chain uses TRBV29-1 and TRBJ2-4, with TRBD1 as a possible D gene (6 bases). Trimming took 1 base from V and 6 from J, leaving 19 bases between them. Per germline, CDR1 SQVTM and CDR2 ANQGSEA. The CDR3 is 16 amino acids. The CDR3 coding sequence is TGCAGCGTTGAAGGCCAATCGGGCAGGGGAAGAAACATTCAGTACTTC. Translating it yields CSVEGQSGRGRNIQYF.